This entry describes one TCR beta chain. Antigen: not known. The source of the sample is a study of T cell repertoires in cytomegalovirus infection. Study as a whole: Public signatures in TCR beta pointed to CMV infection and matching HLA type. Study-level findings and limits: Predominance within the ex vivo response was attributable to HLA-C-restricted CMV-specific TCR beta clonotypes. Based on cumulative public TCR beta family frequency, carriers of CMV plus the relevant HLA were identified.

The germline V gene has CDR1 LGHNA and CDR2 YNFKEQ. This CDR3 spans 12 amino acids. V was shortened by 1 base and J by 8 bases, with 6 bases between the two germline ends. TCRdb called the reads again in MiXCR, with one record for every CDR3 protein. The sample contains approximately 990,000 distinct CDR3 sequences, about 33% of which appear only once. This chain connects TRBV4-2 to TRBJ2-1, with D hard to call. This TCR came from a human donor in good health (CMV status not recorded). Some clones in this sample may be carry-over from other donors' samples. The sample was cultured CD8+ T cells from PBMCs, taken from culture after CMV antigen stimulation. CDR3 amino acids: CASSQGRDEQFF. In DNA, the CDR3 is TGTGCCAGCAGCCAAGGCCGCGATGAGCAGTTCTTC.